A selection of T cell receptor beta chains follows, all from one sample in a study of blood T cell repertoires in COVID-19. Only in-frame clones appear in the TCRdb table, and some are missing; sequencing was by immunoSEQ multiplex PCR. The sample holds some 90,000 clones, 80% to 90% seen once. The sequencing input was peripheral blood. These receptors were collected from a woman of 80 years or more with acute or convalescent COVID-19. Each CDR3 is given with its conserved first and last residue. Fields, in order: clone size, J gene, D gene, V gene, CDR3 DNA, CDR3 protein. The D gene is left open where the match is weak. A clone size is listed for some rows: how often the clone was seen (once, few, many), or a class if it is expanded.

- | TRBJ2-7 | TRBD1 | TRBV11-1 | TGTGCCAGCAGCTTACGGACAGGAGGATACGAGCAGTACTTC | CASSLRTGGYEQYF
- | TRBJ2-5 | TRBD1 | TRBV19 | TGTGCCAGCGCTTTGGGAGGCCGGGACAGGGGCCAAGAGACCCAGTACTTC | CASALGGRDRGQETQYF
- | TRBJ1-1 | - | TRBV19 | TGTGCCAGTAGTCAACCTGGGCGGGACACTGAAGCTTTCTTT | CASSQPGRDTEAFF
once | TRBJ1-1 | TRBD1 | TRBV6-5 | TGTGCCAGCAGTAAGCACGGGACAGGGGAAAACGGAGCTTTCTTT | CASSKHGTGENGAFF
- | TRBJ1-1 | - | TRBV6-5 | TGTGCCAGCAGTAGGGGAACAAAAAAGAACACTGAAGCTTTCTTT | CASSRGTKKNTEAFF
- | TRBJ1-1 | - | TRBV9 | TGTGCCAGCAGCGTGGCAGGGAACACTGAAGCTTTCTTT | CASSVAGNTEAFF
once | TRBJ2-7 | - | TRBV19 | TGTGCCAGTAGTATTTTTTCCACTAACCTCCGCTACGAGCAGTACTTC | CASSIFSTNLRYEQYF
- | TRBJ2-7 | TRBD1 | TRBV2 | TGTGCCAGCATGGCAGGGGGCTCCTACGAGCAGTACTTC | CASMAGGSYEQYF
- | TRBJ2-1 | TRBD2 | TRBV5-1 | TGCGCCAGCAGCTTCGGGACTAGCGGGGTGAATGAGCAGTTCTTC | CASSFGTSGVNEQFF
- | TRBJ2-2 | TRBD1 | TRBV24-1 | TGTGCCACCTCGAGGGGGACAGGGGGCATCGGGGAGCTGTTTTTT | CATSRGTGGIGELFF
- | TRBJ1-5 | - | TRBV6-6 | TGTGCCAGCAGTTACTATGGGGCGGGGGCTGGACAGCCCCAGCATTTT | CASSYYGAGAGQPQHF
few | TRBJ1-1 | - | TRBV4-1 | TGCGCCAGCACCAGGGACACTGAAGCTTTCTTT | CASTRDTEAFF
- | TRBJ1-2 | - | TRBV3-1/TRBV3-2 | TGTGCCAGCAGCCAATCGGGGGGGTTCGATGGTGGCTACACCTTC | CASSQSGGFDGGYTF
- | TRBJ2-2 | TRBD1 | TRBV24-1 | TGTGCCACCAGTGATGGTGGGACAGGGACCGGGGAGCTGTTTTTT | CATSDGGTGTGELFF
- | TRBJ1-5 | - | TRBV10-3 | TGTGCCATCAGTGGGGGGGACAGCAATCAGCCCCAGCATTTT | CAISGGDSNQPQHF
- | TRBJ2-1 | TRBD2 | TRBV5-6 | TGTGCCAGCAGCTTGCGACTTAGTAGCGGGGGATACAATGAGCAGTTCTTC | CASSLRLSSGGYNEQFF
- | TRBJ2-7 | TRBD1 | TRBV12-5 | TGTGCTAGTGCCCCCGGACAGGCGAAAACCTACGAGCAGTACTTC | CASAPGQAKTYEQYF
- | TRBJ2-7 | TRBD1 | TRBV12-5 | TGTGCTAGTGGTTTGCCACGGGACAGGGGAGGTTCCTACGAGCAGTACTTC | CASGLPRDRGGSYEQYF
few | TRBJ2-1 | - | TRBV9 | TGTGCCAGCAGCGTAGTAGGGGTTGGGTCCAATGAGCAGTTCTTC | CASSVVGVGSNEQFF
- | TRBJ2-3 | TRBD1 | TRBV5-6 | TGTGCCAGCAGCTGGGACAGGGGGGGGACAGATACGCAGTATTTT | CASSWDRGGTDTQYF
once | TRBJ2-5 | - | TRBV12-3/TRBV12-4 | TGTGCCAGCAGTTTAGATCGTTCCCGGACCCAGTACTTC | CASSLDRSRTQYF
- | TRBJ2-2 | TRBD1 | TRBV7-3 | TGTGCCAGCAGCTTGGACAGGATCACCGGGGAGCTGTTTTTT | CASSLDRITGELFF
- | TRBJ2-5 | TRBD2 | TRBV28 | TGTGCCAGCAGTGCCCAGAGCGGGGGGCAAGAGACCCAGTACTTC | CASSAQSGGQETQYF
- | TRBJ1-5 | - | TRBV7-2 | TGTGCCAGCAGCTTAGATACAGGGAAGGGTCAGCCCCAGCATTTT | CASSLDTGKGQPQHF
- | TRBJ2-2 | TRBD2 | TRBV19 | TGTGCCAGTAGGCCAGTGAGCGGGGGGGCCGGTCGATCTCCGCGCACCGGGGAGCTGTTTTTT | CASRPVSGGAGRSPRTGELFF
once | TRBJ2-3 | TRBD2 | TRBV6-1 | TGTGCCAGCAGTGTCATGAGCGGGGGAGCCACAGATACGCAGTATTTT | CASSVMSGGATDTQYF
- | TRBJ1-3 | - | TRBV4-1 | TGCGCCAGCAGCCAATTCCTGACTCCCTCTGGAAACACCATATATTTT | CASSQFLTPSGNTIYF
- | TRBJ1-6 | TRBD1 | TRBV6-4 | TGTGCCAGCAGTGCAACAGGGGTAGGGAATTCACCCCTCCACTTT | CASSATGVGNSPLHF
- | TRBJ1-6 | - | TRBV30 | TGTGCCTGGAGGCGAGGGGGGGCCACTAATTCACCCCTCCACTTT | CAWRRGGATNSPLHF
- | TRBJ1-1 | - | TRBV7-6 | TGTGCCAGCAGCTTGGGAGGGGCCGCCAACACTGAAGCTTTCTTT | CASSLGGAANTEAFF
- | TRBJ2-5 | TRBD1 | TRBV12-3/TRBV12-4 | TGTGCCAGCAGCCCCACAGGGGCGGCGACCCAGTACTTC | CASSPTGAATQYF
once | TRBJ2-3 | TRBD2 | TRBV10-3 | TGTGCCACCCTGGGTGGAGCGGGGGGAACGACAGATACGCAGTATTTT | CATLGGAGGTTDTQYF
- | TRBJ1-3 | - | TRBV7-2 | TGTGCCAGCAGCTTAGCCGGCGGGAACTCTGGAAACACCATATATTTT | CASSLAGGNSGNTIYF
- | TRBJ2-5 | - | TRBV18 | TGTGCCAGCTCACAAGGGAGGGGGAGAGAGACCCAGTACTTC | CASSQGRGRETQYF
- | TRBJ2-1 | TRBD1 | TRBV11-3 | TGTGCCAGCAGCTTAGGCTTCAGGGGGCCCAATGAGCAGTTCTTC | CASSLGFRGPNEQFF